Shown below are 5 T cell receptor beta chains from a single sample sequenced in a study of graft-versus-host responses after intestinal transplantation. The antigens of these receptors remain unknown. Only in-frame clones appear in the TCRdb table, and some are missing; sequencing was by immunoSEQ multiplex PCR. The profile shows approximately 75,000 clones, around 90% of them singletons. The sample in question was unstimulated CD8+ T cells sorted from spleen or lymph node cells, obtained before transplant. The receptors stem from a human donor who was the organ donor for an intestinal transplant.

This rearrangement joins TRBV28 to TRBJ2-1; possibly TRBD1 for D (5 bases). Trimming removed 5 bases at V and 8 bases at J, with 10 bases between. This CDR3 region has 12 residues. CDR1 is MDHEN and CDR2 is SYDVKM in the germline V gene. The CDR3 is CASSDSRDEQFF. DNA for the CDR3: TGTGCCAGCAGTGACAGTCGCGATGAGCAGTTCTTC.

The chain uses TRBV15 and TRBJ1-5; D is undetermined. Germline V CDR1 and CDR2: LNHNV, YYDKDF (reference sequence). Deletions cut 1 base from V and 7 bases from J, with 14 bases between. The CDR3 runs to 15 residues. The DNA for the CDR3 is TGTGCCACCAGCAGAGTATCGGGAAGAGGCCAGCCCCAGCATTTT. Its translation is CATSRVSGRGQPQHF.

This chain uses TRBV19 with TRBJ1-6, with TRBD1 identical over 9 bases. The CDR3 consists of 13 residues. J lost 7 bases, V lost 9 bases, and 4 bases had no gene match. Germline V gives CDR1 LNHDA, CDR2 SQIVND (reference sequence). The CDR3 here is CASRDRDNSPLHF. DNA of the CDR3: TGTGCCAGCAGGGACAGGGACAATTCACCCCTCCACTTT.

The V gene is TRBV7-9, the J gene TRBJ2-1; 8 bases map to TRBD1. Germline CDR1 reads SEHNR; CDR2 reads FQNEAQ (reference sequence). The junction had 7 bases not matched to a gene; V was cut back by 0 bases and J by 9 bases. This CDR3 has 15 residues. The CDR3 sequence is CASSLAVRGRGEQFF. In DNA, the CDR3 is TGTGCCAGCAGCTTAGCTGTCAGGGGGCGGGGTGAGCAGTTCTTC.

The CDR3 region is CASSDDRITDPNYGYTF. CDR3 sequence (DNA): TGTGCCAGCAGTGACGACAGGATAACGGACCCCAACTATGGCTACACCTTC. The V call is TRBV2, the J call TRBJ1-2; D might be TRBD1 (6 bases). CDR3 size: 17 residues. V was trimmed by 3 bases and J by 2 bases, leaving 19 bases between them. Germline V gives CDR1 SNHLY, CDR2 FYNNEI.